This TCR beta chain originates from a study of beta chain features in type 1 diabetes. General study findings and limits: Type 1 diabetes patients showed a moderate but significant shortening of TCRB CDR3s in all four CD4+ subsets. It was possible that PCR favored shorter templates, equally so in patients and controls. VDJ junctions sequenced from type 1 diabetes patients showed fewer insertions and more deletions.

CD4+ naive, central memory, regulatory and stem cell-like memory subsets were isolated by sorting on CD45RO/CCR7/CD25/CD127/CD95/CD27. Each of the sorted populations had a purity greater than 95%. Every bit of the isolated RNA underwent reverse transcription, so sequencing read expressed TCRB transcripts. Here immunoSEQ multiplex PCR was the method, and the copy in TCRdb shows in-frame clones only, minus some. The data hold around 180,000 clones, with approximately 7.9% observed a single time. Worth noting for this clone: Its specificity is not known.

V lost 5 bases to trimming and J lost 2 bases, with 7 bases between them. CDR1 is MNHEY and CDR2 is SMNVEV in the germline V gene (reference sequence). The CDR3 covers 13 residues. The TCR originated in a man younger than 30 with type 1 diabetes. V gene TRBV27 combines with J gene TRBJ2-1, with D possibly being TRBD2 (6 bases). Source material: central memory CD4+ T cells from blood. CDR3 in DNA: TGTGCCAGCAGTAAGCGGGCCTACAATGAGCAGTTCTTC. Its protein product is CASSKRAYNEQFF.